The clone carrying this TCR beta chain was detected only a few times. The antigen remains unidentified. This sample was taken from a study of blood T cells in healthy people across ages. General study points: Higher diversity, along with more naive CD4+ cells, distinguished long-lived donors from aged donors. PBMCs left unsorted prevented a conclusive naive versus antigen-experienced comparison.

The CDR3 is made up of 12 amino acids. CDR1 is DFQATT and CDR2 is SNEGSKA in the germline V gene (reference sequence). V dropped 5 bases and J dropped 8; count of bases not matched to a gene: 8. A sample-barcoded 5' primer and a J-beta primer mix were used in a second PCR of roughly 7 to 12 cycles. TCRdb called the 5' RACE reads again in MiXCR, with one record for every CDR3 protein. The sample shows about 720,000 distinct CDR3 sequences, about 20% of them seen only once. This TCR was recovered from a man between 65 and 85 years old in good health. This chain links TRBV20-1 with TRBJ1-2, with TRBD1 identical over 7 bases. Sequenced sample: blood. The CDR3 here is CSAHTGVRGYTF. CDR3 coding DNA: TGCAGTGCTCACACAGGGGTACGGGGCTACACCTTC.